Each of the 7 T cell receptor beta chains below was sequenced from the same sample in a study of blood T cell repertoires in COVID-19. Assay: immunoSEQ multiplex PCR; the TCRdb copy retains only in-frame clones and omits some. The sample consists of roughly 210,000 clones, about 87% of them appearing once. Sequencing was performed on peripheral blood. These TCRs come from a man aged 70-80 years with acute or convalescent COVID-19.

The CDR3 loop reads CASSPTVPGELFF. CDR3 coding DNA: TGTGCCAGCAGCCCGACAGTGCCCGGGGAGCTGTTTTTT. V gene TRBV7-3 combines with J gene TRBJ2-2; D is possibly TRBD1 (5 bases). Germline V gives CDR1 SGHTA, CDR2 FQGTGA. This CDR3 region has 13 residues. Trimming removed 5 bases at V and 6 bases at J, with 10 bases between.

This chain joins TRBV6-2 or TRBV6-3 and TRBJ1-2; the match to TRBD1 covers 7 bases. The CDR3 has 13 amino acids. Trimming cost V 5 bases and J 0 bases; bases outside gene matches: 0. From germline, CDR1 is MNHEY and CDR2 SVGEGT. CDR3 region: CASSGTANYGYTF. The CDR3 nucleotides are TGTGCCAGCAGTGGGACAGCTAACTATGGCTACACCTTC.

The chain has TRBV6-5 and TRBJ1-4; 7 nucleotides align to TRBD1. Trimming cost V 4 bases and J 5 bases; bases outside gene matches: 7. Germline loops: CDR1 MNHEY, CDR2 SVGAGI. The CDR3 contains 15 residues. The CDR3 DNA reads TGTGCCAGCAGTTTCGACAGGGCAATCAATGAAAAACTGTTTTTT. This sequence encodes CASSFDRAINEKLFF.

This sequence joins TRBV7-3 and TRBJ1-2; 11 nucleotides align to TRBD1. Per germline, CDR1 SGHTA and CDR2 FQGTGA. V lost 0 bases to trimming and J lost 4 bases; unmatched junction nucleotides: 13. This CDR3 comprises 19 residues. In DNA form, the CDR3 reads TGTGCCAGCAGCTTAACGGGGGTTGGGACAGGGGGACTCCGCTATGGCTACACCTTC. It is translated as CASSLTGVGTGGLRYGYTF. The variable domain in full, with the rest retrieved from reference TRBV7-3 and TRBJ1-2, is GAGVSQTPSNKVTEKGKYVELRCDPISGHTALYWYRQSLGQGPEFLIYFQGTGAADDSGLPNDRFFAVRPEGSVSTLKIQRTERGDSAVYLCASSLTGVGTGGLRYGYTFGSGTRLTVV.

The gene calls are TRBV5-1 and TRBJ2-1; TRBD2 agrees at 8 bases. Germline CDR1 SGHRS, CDR2 YFSETQ. The CDR3 length is 15 residues. The ends lost 1 base at V and 6 bases at J; junction bases unmatched: 6. CDR3 loop: CASSLLAGSVNEQFF. In DNA form, the CDR3 reads TGCGCCAGCAGCTTGTTAGCGGGATCGGTCAATGAGCAGTTCTTC.

V gene TRBV2 combines with J gene TRBJ2-7; D perhaps matches TRBD1 (6 bases). Germline CDR1 is SNHLY and CDR2 is FYNNEI. The CDR3 runs to 13 residues. The V end lost 6 bases, the J end lost 5 bases, and 14 bases lay between the germline ends. The CDR3 nucleotides read TGTGCCAGCAGGACACAGGGTACCCACGAGCAGTACTTC. Amino acid sequence: CASRTQGTHEQYF.

This clone was found once. CDR3 protein: CASSTGTGAGETQYF. DNA for the CDR3: TGTGCCAGTAGTACCGGGACAGGGGCCGGGGAGACCCAGTACTTC. The chain combines TRBV19 with TRBJ2-5; 10 nucleotides agree with TRBD1. The V gene's germline CDR1 is LNHDA and CDR2 SQIVND (reference sequence). J lost 5 bases, V lost 4 bases, and 7 bases had no gene match. The CDR3 loop spans 15 amino acids.